This entry describes one TCR beta chain. The sample is drawn from a study of blood T cell repertoires in COVID-19. Whole-study context: Samples taken during acute and convalescent COVID-19 were collected in the United States, Italy and Spain. Sources were T cells, B-cell-depleted T cells, or PBMCs; the material itself was cDNA or gDNA.

Methods used by the authors: Nucleated cell counts were estimated from reference gene primer amplification. Data came from immunoSEQ multiplex PCR; TCRdb stores just in-frame clones and leaves some out. Clone size and the V and J calls come from that table; the DNA yielded D and trimming. The sample has approximately 250,000 clones; over 80% are singletons. Germline lookup yields CDR1 SGHRS and CDR2 YFSETQ. V was pared by 0 bases and J by 6 bases, with 12 bases between. The CDR3 is made up of 15 amino acids. The V call is TRBV5-1, the J call TRBJ2-2, with D possibly matching TRBD2 (6 bases). The sample was peripheral blood. This clonotype was obtained from a man in his fifties or sixties who had recovered from COVID-19. The CDR3 region is CASSLVGGSPGELFF. The CDR3 nucleotides read TGCGCCAGCAGCTTGGTTGGGGGGTCGCCCGGGGAGCTGTTTTTT.